This TCR beta chain was sequenced during a study of cytomegalovirus exposure and HLA in healthy donors. Study overall: About 79% of more than 300 genotyped donors fell in the Caucasian-associated ancestry cluster.

In the PCR, 60 Vbeta and 13 Jbeta primers were used. Measured with immunoSEQ multiplex PCR; TCRdb has only the in-frame clones, and not every one. The sample contains under 150,000 clones, more than 75% of which appear only once. V was pared by 0 bases and J by 2 bases, with 9 bases between. This CDR3 contains 14 residues. Germline V gene lookup returns CDR1 SGDLS and CDR2 YYNGEE. Of note for this clone: The antigen remains unidentified. Different DNA sequences within this sample yield the same CDR3.

Whole-study results and caveats: Immune exposure information available was restricted to CMV serostatus. Rates of TCR association differed by HLA locus in a later analysis, with DRB1 highest and HLA-C lowest.

The sample was PBMCs. This clonotype was obtained from a woman between 40 and 55 years old in good health and CMV-seropositive. V is TRBV9 and J is TRBJ2-7; no clear D. This CDR3 is CASSVGGSTYEQYF. CDR3 DNA sequence: TGTGCCAGCAGCGTAGGCGGATCCACCTACGAGCAGTACTTC.